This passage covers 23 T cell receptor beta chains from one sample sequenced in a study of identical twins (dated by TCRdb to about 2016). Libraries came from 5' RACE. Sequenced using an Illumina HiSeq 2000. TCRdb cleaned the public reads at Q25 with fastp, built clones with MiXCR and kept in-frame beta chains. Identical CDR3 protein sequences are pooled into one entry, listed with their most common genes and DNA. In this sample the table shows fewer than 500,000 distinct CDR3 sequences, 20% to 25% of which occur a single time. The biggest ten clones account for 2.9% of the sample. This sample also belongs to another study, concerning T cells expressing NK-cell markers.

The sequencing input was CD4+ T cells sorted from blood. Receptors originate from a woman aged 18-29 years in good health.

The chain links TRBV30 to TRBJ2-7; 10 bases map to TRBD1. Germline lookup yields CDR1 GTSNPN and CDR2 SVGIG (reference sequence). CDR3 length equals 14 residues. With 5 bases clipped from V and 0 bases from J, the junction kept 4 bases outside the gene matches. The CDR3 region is CAWDRGPSSYEQYF. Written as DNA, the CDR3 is TGTGCCTGGGACAGGGGGCCGAGCTCCTACGAGCAGTACTTC.

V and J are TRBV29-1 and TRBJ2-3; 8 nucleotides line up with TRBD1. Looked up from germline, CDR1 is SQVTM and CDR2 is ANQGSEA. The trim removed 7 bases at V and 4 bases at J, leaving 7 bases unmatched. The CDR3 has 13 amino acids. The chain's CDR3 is CSARDRQADTQYF. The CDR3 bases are TGCAGCGCCAGGGACAGGCAAGCAGATACGCAGTATTTT.

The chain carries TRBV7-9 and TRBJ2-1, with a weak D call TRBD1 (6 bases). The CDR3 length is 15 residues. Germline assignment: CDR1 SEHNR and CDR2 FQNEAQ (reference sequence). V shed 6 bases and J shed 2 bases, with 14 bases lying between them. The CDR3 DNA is TGTGCCAGCAGTCCCACTCAGGGGACCTACAATGAGCAGTTCTTC. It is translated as CASSPTQGTYNEQFF.

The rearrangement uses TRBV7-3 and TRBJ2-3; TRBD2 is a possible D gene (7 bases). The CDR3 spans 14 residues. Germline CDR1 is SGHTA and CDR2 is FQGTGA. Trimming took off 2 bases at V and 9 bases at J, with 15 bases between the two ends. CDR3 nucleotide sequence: TGTGCCAGCAGCTTATCGGGGGCGGGGGACACGCAGTATTTT. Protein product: CASSLSGAGDTQYF.

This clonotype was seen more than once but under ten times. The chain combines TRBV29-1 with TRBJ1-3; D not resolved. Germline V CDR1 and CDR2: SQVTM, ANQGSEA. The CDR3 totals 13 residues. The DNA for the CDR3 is TGCTGGGTGGACGCCAGCTCTGGAAACACCATATATTTT. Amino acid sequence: CWVDASSGNTIYF.

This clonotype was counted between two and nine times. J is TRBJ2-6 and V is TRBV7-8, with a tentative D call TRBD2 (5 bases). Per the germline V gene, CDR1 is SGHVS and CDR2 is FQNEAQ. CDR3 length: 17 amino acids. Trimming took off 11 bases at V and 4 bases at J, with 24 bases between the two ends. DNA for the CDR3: TGTGCCCTCGCCCACGGGGTTACAAGATACGGGGCCAACGTCCTGACTTTC. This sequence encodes CALAHGVTRYGANVLTF.

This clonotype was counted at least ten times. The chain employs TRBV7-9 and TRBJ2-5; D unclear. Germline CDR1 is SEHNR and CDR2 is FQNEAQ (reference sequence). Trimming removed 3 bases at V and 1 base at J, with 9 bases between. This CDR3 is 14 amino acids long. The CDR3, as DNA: TGTGCCAGCAGCTTCCCCCCAGGCCAAGAGACCCAGTACTTC. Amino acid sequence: CASSFPPGQETQYF.

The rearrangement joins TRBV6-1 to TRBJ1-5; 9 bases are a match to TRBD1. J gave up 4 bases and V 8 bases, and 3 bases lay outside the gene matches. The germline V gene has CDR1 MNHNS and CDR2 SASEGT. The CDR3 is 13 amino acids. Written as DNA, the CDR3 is TGTGCCAGCGGGGGACAGGGAAATCAGCCCCAGCATTTT. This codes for CASGGQGNQPQHF.

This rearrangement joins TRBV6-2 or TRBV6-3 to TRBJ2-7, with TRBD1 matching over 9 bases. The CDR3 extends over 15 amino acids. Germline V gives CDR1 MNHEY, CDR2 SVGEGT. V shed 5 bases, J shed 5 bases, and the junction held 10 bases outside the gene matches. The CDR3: CASSDPGQGRHEQYF. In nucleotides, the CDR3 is TGTGCCAGCAGTGATCCGGGACAGGGTCGGCACGAGCAGTACTTC.

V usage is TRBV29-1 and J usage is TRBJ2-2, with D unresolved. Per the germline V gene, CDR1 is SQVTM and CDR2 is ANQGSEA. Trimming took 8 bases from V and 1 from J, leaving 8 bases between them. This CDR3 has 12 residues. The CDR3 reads CSTSGNTGELFF. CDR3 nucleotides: TGCAGCACCAGTGGGAACACCGGGGAGCTGTTTTTT.

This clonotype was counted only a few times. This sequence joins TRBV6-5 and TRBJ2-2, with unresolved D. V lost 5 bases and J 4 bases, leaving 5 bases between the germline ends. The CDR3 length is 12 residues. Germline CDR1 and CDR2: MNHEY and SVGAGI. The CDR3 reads CASSMFTGELFF. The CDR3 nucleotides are TGTGCCAGCAGTATGTTCACCGGGGAGCTGTTTTTT.

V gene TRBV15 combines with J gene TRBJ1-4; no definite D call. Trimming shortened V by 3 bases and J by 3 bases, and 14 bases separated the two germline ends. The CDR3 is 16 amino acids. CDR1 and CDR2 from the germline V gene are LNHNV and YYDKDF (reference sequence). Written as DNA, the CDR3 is TGTGCCACCAGCAGCCGTATGACGCTCCCTAATGAAAAACTGTTTTTT. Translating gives CATSSRMTLPNEKLFF.

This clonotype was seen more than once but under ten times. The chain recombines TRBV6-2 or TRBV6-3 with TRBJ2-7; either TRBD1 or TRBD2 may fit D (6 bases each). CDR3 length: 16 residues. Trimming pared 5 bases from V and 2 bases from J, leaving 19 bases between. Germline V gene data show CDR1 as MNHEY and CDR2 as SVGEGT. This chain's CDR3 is CASSPGPPGAAYEQYF. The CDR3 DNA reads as TGTGCCAGCAGTCCGGGGCCCCCGGGGGCGGCCTACGAGCAGTACTTC.

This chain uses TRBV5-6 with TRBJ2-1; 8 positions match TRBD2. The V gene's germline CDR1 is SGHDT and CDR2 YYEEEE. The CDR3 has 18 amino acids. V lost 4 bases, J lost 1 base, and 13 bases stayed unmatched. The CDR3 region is CASSPPSGRWTSYNEQFF. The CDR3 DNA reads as TGTGCCAGCAGCCCGCCTAGCGGGCGATGGACTTCCTACAATGAGCAGTTCTTC.

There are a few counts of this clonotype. The CDR3 DNA sequence: TGTGCCAGCAGTTACGGGATTCCGGGACAGGCCTACGAGCAGTACTTC. Translation gives CASSYGIPGQAYEQYF. This chain links TRBV6-5 with TRBJ2-7; the match to TRBD1 covers 8 bases. Germline-derived CDR1 and CDR2 are MNHEY and SVGAGI. This CDR3 is built from 16 residues. Unmatched junction bases numbered 8, after V lost 2 bases and J lost 2 bases.

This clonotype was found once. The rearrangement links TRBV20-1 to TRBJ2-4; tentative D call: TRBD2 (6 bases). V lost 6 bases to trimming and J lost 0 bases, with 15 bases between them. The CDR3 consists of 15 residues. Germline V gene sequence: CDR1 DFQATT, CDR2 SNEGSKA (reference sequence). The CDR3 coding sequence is TGCAGTGCCGTGGGTCGGGAGCTAGCCAAAAACATTCAGTACTTC. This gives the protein CSAVGRELAKNIQYF.

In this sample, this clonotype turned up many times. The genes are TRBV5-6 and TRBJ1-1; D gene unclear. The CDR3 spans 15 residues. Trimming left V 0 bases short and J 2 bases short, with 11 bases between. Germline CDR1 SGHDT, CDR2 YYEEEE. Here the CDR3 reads CASSLVGGFNTEAFF. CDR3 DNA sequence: TGTGCCAGCAGCTTGGTTGGCGGATTCAACACTGAAGCTTTCTTT.

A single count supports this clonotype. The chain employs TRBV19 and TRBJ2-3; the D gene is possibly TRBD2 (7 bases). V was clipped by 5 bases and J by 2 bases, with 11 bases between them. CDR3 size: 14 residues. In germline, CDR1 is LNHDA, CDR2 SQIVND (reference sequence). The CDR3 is CASSWGGPTDTQYF. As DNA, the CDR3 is TGTGCCAGTAGTTGGGGGGGGCCCACAGATACGCAGTATTTT.

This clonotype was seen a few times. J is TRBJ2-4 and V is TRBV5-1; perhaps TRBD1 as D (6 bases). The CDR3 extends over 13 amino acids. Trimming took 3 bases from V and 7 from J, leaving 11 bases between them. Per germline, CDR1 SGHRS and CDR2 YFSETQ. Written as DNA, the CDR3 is TGCGCCAGCAGCTCCGACAGGCTCAACATTCAGTACTTC. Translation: CASSSDRLNIQYF.

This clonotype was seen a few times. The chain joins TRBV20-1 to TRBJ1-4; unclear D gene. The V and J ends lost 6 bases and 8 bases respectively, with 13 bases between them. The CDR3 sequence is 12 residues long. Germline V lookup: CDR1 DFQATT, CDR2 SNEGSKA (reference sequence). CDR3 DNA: TGCAGTGCCCTTGACCCGGGGGAAAAACTGTTTTTT. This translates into CSALDPGEKLFF.

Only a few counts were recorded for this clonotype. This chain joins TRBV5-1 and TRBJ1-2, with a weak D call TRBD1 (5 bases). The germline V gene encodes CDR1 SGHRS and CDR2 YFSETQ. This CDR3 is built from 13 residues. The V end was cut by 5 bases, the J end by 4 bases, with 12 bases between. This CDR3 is CASSPGALYGYTF. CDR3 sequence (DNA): TGCGCCAGCAGTCCTGGGGCCCTCTATGGCTACACCTTC.

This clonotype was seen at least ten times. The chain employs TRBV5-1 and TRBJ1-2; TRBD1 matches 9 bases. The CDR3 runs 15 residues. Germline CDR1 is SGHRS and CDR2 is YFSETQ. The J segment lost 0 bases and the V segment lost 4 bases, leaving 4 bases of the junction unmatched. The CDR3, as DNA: TGCGCCAGCAGCCCGGACAGGGGAGCTAACTATGGCTACACCTTC. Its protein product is CASSPDRGANYGYTF.

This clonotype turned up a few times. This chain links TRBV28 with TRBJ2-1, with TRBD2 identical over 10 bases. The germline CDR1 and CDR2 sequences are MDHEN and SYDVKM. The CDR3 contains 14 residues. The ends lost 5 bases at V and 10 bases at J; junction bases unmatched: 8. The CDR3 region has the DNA TGTGCCAGCAGTACCAGCGGGGGGGCCCTCGAGCAGTTCTTC. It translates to CASSTSGGALEQFF.